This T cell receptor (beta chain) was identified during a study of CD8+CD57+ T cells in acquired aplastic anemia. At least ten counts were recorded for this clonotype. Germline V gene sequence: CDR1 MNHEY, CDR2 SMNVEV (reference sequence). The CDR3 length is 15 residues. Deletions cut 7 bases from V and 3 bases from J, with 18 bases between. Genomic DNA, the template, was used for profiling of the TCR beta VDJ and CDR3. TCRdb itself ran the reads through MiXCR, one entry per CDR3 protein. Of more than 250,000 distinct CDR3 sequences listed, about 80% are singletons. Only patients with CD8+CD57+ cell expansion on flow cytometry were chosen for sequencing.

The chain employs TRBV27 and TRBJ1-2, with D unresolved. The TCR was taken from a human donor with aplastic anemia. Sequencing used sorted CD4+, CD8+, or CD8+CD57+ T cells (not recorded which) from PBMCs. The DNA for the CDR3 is TGTGCCAGCACCTCCCGCCTCCGGGGATACTATGGCTACACCTTC. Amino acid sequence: CASTSRLRGYYGYTF.